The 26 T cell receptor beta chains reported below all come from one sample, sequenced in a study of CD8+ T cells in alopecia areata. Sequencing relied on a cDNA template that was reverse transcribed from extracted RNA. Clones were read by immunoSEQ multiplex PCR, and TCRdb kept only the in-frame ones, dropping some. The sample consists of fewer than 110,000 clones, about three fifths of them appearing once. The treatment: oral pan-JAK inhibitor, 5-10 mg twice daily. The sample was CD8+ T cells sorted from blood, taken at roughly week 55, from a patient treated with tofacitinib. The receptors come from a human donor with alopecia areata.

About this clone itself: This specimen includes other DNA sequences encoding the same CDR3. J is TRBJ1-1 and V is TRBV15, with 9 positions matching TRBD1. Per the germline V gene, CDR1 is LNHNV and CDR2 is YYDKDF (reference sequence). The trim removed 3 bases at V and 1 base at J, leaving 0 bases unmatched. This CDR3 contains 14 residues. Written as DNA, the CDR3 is TGTGCCACCAGCAGGGACAGGGGGAACACTGAAGCTTTCTTT. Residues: CATSRDRGNTEAFF.

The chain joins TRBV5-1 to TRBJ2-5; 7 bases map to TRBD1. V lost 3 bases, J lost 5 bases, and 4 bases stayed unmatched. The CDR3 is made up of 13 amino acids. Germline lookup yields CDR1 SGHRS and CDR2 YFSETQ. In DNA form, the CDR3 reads TGCGCCAGCAGCTGGGGACAGCGGGAGACCCAGTACTTC. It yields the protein CASSWGQRETQYF.

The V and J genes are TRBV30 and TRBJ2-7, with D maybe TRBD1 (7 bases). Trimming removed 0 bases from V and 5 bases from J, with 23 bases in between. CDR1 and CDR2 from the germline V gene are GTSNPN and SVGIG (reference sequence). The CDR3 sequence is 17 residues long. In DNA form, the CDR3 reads TGTGCCTGGAGTGTACAGGGGCCGGCAGGGACTGGGCACGAGCAGTACTTC. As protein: CAWSVQGPAGTGHEQYF.

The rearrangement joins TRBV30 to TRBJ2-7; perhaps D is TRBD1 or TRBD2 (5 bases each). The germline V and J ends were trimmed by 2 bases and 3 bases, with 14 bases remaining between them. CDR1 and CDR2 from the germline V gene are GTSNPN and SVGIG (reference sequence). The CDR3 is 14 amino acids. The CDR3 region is CAWSLVGTFYEQYF. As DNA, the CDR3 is TGTGCCTGGAGTTTAGTTGGGACCTTCTACGAGCAGTACTTC.

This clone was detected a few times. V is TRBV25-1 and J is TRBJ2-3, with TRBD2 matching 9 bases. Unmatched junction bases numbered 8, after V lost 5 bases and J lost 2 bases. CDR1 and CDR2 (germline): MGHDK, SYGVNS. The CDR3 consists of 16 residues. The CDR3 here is CASSTWSGGNTDTQYF. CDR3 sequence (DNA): TGTGCCAGCAGTACGTGGAGCGGGGGGAACACAGATACGCAGTATTTT.

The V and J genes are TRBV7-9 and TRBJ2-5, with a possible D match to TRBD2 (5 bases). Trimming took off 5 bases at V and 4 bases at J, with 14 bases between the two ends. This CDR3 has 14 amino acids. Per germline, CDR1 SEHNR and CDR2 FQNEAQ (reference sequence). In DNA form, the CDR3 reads TGTGCCAGCAGCCAGAGGTCGGGGATAGAGACCCAGTACTTC. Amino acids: CASSQRSGIETQYF.

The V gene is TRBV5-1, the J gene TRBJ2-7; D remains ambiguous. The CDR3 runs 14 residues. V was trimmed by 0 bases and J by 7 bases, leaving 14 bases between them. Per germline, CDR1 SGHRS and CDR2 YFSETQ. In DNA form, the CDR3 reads TGCGCCAGCAGCTTGGAGCCGACGGCCCTGGAGCAGTACTTC. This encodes CASSLEPTALEQYF.

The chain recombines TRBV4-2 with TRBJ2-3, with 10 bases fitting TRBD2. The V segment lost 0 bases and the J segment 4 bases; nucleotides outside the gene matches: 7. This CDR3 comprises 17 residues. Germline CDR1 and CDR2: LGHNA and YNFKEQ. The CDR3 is CASSQDRQRGGADTQYF. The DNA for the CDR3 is TGTGCCAGCAGCCAAGATCGACAGCGGGGGGGCGCAGATACGCAGTATTTT.

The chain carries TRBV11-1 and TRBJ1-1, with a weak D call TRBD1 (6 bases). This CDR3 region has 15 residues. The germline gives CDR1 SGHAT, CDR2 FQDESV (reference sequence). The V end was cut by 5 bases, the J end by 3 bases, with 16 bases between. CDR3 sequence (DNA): TGTGCCAGCAGCCACCCGGGGGGGGCAGACACTGAAGCTTTCTTT. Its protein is CASSHPGGADTEAFF.

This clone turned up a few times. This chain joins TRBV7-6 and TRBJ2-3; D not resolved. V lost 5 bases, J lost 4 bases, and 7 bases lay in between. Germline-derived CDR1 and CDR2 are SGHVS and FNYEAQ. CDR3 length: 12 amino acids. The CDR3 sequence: CASSLGPDTQYF. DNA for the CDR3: TGTGCCAGCAGCCTCGGCCCAGATACGCAGTATTTT.

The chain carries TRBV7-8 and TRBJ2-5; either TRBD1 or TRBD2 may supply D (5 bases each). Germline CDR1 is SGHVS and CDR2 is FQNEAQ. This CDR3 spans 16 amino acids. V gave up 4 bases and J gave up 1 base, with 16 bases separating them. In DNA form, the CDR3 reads TGTGCCAGCAGCTCGGCCGGGACGGGTACCCAAGAGACCCAGTACTTC. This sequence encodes CASSSAGTGTQETQYF.

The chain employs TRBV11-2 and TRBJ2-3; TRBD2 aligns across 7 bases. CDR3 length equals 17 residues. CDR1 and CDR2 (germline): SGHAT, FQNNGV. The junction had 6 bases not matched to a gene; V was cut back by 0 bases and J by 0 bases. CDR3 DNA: TGTGCCAGCAGCTTAGAACCCAGCGGGGTTAGCACAGATACGCAGTATTTT. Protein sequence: CASSLEPSGVSTDTQYF.

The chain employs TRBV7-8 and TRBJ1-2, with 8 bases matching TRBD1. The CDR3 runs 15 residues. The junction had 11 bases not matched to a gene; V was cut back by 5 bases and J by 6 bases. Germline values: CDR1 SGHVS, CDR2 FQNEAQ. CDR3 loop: CASSARGQGYNGYTF. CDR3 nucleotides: TGTGCCAGCAGCGCCAGAGGACAGGGTTACAATGGCTACACCTTC.

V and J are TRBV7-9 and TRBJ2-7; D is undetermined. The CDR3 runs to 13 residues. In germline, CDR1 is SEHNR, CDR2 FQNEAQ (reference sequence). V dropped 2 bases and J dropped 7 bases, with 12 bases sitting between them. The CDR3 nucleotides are TGTGCCAGCAGCTTATCTTCTGGTCTGGAGCAGTACTTC. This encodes CASSLSSGLEQYF.

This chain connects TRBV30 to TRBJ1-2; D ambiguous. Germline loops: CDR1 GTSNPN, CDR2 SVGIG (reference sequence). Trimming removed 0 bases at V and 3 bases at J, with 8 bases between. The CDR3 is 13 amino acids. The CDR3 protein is CAWSVSSYYGYTF. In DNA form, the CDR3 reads TGTGCCTGGAGTGTGTCCAGCTACTATGGCTACACCTTC. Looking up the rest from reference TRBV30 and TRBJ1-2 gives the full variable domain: SQTIHQWPATLVQPVGSPLSLECTVEGTSNPNLYWYRQAAGRGLQLLFYSVGIGQISSEVPQNLSASRPQDRQFILSSKKLLLSDSGFYLCAWSVSSYYGYTFGSGTRLTVV.

CDR3 sequence reads: CASSEASGFMARFEPQHF. CDR3 bases: TGTGCCAGCAGTGAAGCCTCTGGTTTTATGGCCCGGTTTGAGCCCCAGCATTTT. The J gene is TRBJ1-5, the V gene TRBV2; D is unclear. Between the trimmed V and J ends, which lost 0 bases and 8 bases, there was a span of 23 bases. CDR1 and CDR2 (germline): SNHLY, FYNNEI. The CDR3 extends over 18 amino acids.

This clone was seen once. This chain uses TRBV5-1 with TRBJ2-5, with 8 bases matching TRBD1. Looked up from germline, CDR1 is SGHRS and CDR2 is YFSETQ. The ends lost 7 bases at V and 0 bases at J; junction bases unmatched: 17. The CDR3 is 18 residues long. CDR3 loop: CASSRDRHKLQYQETQYF. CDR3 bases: TGCGCCAGCTCCAGGGACAGGCATAAACTACAATACCAAGAGACCCAGTACTTC.

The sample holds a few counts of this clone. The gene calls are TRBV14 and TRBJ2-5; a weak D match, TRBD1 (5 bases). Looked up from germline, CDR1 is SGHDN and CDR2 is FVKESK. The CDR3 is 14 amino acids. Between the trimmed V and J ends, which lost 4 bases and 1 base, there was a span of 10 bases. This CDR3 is CASSPRTIQETQYF. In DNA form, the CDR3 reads TGTGCCAGCAGCCCAAGGACAATCCAAGAGACCCAGTACTTC.

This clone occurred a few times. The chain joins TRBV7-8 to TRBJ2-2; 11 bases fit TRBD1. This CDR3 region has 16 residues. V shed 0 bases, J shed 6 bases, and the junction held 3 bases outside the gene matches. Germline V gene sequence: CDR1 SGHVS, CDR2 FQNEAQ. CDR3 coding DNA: TGTGCCAGCAGCTTAGCGGACAGGGGGCGCCCCGGGGAGCTGTTTTTT. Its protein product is CASSLADRGRPGELFF. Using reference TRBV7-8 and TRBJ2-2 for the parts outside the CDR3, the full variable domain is GAGVSQSPRYKVAKRGQDVALRCDPISGHVSLFWYQQALGQGPEFLTYFQNEAQLDKSGLPSDRFFAERPEGSVSTLKIQRTQQEDSAVYLCASSLADRGRPGELFFGEGSRLTVL.

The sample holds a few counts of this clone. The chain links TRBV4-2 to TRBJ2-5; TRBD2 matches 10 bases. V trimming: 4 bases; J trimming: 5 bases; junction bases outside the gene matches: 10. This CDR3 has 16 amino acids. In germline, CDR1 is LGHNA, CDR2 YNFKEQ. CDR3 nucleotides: TGTGCCAGCAGCCCCTCAAGCGGGGGGGCGGTGGAGACCCAGTACTTC. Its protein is CASSPSSGGAVETQYF.

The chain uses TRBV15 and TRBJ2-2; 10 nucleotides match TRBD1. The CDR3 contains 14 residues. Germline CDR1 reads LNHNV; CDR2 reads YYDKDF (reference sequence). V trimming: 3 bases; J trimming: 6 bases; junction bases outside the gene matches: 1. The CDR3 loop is CATSSDRGPGELFF. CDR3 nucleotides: TGTGCCACCAGCAGTGACAGGGGGCCCGGGGAGCTGTTTTTT.

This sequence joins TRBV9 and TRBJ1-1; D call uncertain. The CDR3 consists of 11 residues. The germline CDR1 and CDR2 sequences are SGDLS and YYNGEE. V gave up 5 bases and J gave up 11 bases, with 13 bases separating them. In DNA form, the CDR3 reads TGTGCCAGCAGAGAGGGAGGGAGTGCTTTCTTT. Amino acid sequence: CASREGGSAFF.

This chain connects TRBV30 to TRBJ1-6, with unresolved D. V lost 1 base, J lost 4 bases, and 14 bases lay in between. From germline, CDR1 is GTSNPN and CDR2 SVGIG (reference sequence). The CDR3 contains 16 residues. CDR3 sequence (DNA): TGTGCCTGGAGTGGGATGACCGATCATTATAATTCACCCCTCCACTTT. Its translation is CAWSGMTDHYNSPLHF.

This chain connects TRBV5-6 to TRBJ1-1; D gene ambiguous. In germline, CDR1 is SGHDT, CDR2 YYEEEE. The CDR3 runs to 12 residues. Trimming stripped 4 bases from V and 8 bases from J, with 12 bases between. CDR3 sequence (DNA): TGTGCCAGCAGCCCCGGACGTAGGGAAGCTTTCTTT. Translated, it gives CASSPGRREAFF. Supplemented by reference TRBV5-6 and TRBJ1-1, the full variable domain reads DAGVTQSPTHLIKTRGQQVTLRCSPKSGHDTVSWYQQALGQGPQFIFQYYEEEERQRGNFPDRFSGHQFPNYSSELNVNALLLGDSALYLCASSPGRREAFFGQGTRLTVV.

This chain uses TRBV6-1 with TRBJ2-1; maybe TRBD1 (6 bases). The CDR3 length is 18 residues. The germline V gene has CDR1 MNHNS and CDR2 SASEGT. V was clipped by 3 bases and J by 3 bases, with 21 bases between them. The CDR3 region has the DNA TGTGCCAGCAGTGAGTGGGACACCGGTGTAAGTGGCTACAATGAGCAGTTCTTC. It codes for CASSEWDTGVSGYNEQFF.

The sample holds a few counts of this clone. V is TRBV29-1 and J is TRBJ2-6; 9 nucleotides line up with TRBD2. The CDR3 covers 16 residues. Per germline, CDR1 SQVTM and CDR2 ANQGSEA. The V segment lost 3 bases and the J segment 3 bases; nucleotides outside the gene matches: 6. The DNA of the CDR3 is TGCAGCGTTGAGGAGCGGGGGGTCTATGGGGCCAACGTCCTGACTTTC. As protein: CSVEERGVYGANVLTF. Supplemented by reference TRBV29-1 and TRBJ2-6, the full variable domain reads SAVISQKPSRDICQRGTSLTIQCQVDSQVTMMFWYRQQPGQSLTLIATANQGSEATYESGFVIDKFPISRPNLTFSTLTVSNMSPEDSSIYLCSVEERGVYGANVLTFGAGSRLTVL.